These T cell receptor beta chains were read from a single sample in a study of PD-1 blockade in mismatch repair-deficient tumors. Data came from immunoSEQ multiplex PCR; TCRdb stores just in-frame clones and leaves some out. This table holds approximately 120,000 clones, around 86% found once. The source was peripheral blood, collected 44 weeks after starting pembrolizumab. These receptors were collected from an adult with mismatch repair-deficient cancer. Both conserved end residues are part of each CDR3. A D gene is named only where the DNA matches it firmly. Clone sizes are given selectively: once, few, many, or a class where the clone is expanded.

d_call j_call v_call clone_size cdr3_nt cdr3_aa
TRBD1 TRBJ2-3 TRBV18 - TGTGCCAGCTCAGGGACAGGGTTGACAGATACGCAGTATTTT CASSGTGLTDTQYF
- TRBJ2-5 TRBV4-3 few TGCGCCAGCAGGGAGACCCAGTACTTC CASRETQYF
- TRBJ2-7 TRBV6-5 - TGTGCCAGCAGTTATGGGGCCGAGCAGTACTTC CASSYGAEQYF
- TRBJ2-6 TRBV6-1 - TGTGCCAGCAGTAGGGCCTCTGGGGCCAACGTCCTGACTTTC CASSRASGANVLTF
TRBD2 TRBJ2-5 TRBV11-2 - TGTGCCAGCAGCTTAGGAGGACTAGCGGGACAAGAGACCCAGTACTTC CASSLGGLAGQETQYF
TRBD2 TRBJ2-7 TRBV4-1 once TGCGCCAGCTCTCCGGGACTAGCACCCTTTCACTCCTACGAGCAGTACTTC CASSPGLAPFHSYEQYF
- TRBJ2-6 TRBV11-3 - TGTGCCAGCAGCTCCCTCTTTGGGGCCAACGTCCTGACTTTC CASSSLFGANVLTF
- TRBJ2-1 TRBV28 - TGTGCCAGCAGCTCTAGCCCGTATGAGCAGTTCTTC CASSSSPYEQFF
- TRBJ2-7 TRBV19 - TGTGCCAGTAGTATAACACTAGATGGGTCCTACGAGCAGTACTTC CASSITLDGSYEQYF
- TRBJ1-2 TRBV6-6 - TGTGCCAGCAGTACAAGGATGGATACTTTCTATGGCTACACCTTC CASSTRMDTFYGYTF
- TRBJ2-1 TRBV4-2 - TGTGCCAGCAGCCAAGTCCGGTCGTTGTATGAGCAGTTCTTC CASSQVRSLYEQFF
- TRBJ1-2 TRBV4-1 - TGCGCCAGCAGCCAAGATGTGCGGAATAACTATGGCTACACCTTC CASSQDVRNNYGYTF
- TRBJ2-7 TRBV18 few TGTGCCAGCTCACCACGGAGCAGCTCCTACGAGCAGTACTTC CASSPRSSSYEQYF
- TRBJ2-7 TRBV7-2 - TGTGCCAGCAGCTTAGCAGGGGGCTACGAGCAGTACTTC CASSLAGGYEQYF
- TRBJ2-7 TRBV5-4 - TGTGCCAGCGGACTCAATAGGGGCGAGCAGTACTTC CASGLNRGEQYF
TRBD2 TRBJ2-1 TRBV5-8 - TGTGCCAGCAGCTCCATACTAGCGGGGTACAATGAGCAGTTCTTC CASSSILAGYNEQFF
TRBD1 TRBJ1-1 TRBV10-3 once TGTGCCATCAGCACGGACAGGGGGCTAATAACTGAAGCTTTCTTT CAISTDRGLITEAFF
TRBD1 TRBJ2-1 TRBV7-2 - TGTGCCAGCAGCTCATACAGGACAGGGGGAAGGTTGCTAGCGGAGGAGCAGTTCTTC CASSSYRTGGRLLAEEQFF
- TRBJ2-2 TRBV9 - TGTGCCAGCAGCGGAAGACTAGAAGGGATCGGGGAGCTGTTTTTT CASSGRLEGIGELFF
TRBD1 TRBJ2-7 TRBV7-8 - TGTGCCAGCAGCCCGATCGGACAGGTCTACGAGCAGTACTTC CASSPIGQVYEQYF